What follows are 21 T cell receptor beta chains derived from one specimen sequenced in a study of cytomegalovirus exposure and HLA in healthy donors. This PCR relied on a set of 60 Vbeta primers and 13 Jbeta primers. Only in-frame clones appear in the TCRdb table, and some are missing; sequencing was by immunoSEQ multiplex PCR. This table has some 100,000 clones, 76% appearing once. Sequencing was performed on PBMCs. The receptors were sampled from a man aged 40-50 years in good health and CMV-seronegative.

V is TRBV5-1 and J is TRBJ2-4; D is perhaps TRBD2 (5 bases). The V gene's germline CDR1 is SGHRS and CDR2 YFSETQ. The CDR3 loop spans 17 amino acids. V shed 4 bases and J shed 0 bases, with 17 bases lying between them. CDR3 sequence: CASSPGEQRQAKNIQYF. Written as DNA, the CDR3 is TGCGCCAGCAGCCCCGGGGAGCAACGACAAGCCAAAAACATTCAGTACTTC.

This clone came up once. The chain uses TRBV15 and TRBJ2-7; 9 nucleotides line up with TRBD1. V shed 5 bases, J shed 4 bases, and the junction held 9 bases outside the gene matches. Per the germline V gene, CDR1 is LNHNV and CDR2 is YYDKDF (reference sequence). This CDR3 is built from 15 residues. CDR3 region: CATSGGTGPQYEQYF. As DNA, the CDR3 is TGTGCCACCAGCGGAGGGACAGGGCCTCAATACGAGCAGTACTTC.

The chain employs TRBV5-6 and TRBJ1-1, with TRBD1 matching 8 bases. The ends lost 4 bases at V and 0 bases at J; junction bases unmatched: 2. The CDR3 is 14 amino acids. In germline, CDR1 is SGHDT, CDR2 YYEEEE. CDR3 region: CASSRDRMNTEAFF. CDR3 nucleotides: TGTGCCAGCAGCCGGGACAGGATGAACACTGAAGCTTTCTTT.

The sample holds a few counts of this clone. V is TRBV2 and J is TRBJ1-2, with 7 bases lining up with TRBD1. Trimming at V came to 7 bases and at J to 8 bases, leaving 13 bases not matched to a gene. The CDR3 runs to 14 residues. Germline CDR1 SNHLY, CDR2 FYNNEI. The CDR3 nucleotides are TGTGCCAGCACCGGTGAAGGACAGGTTGGGGGCTACACCTTC. As protein: CASTGEGQVGGYTF.

The chain is built from TRBV9 and TRBJ2-2; TRBD2 aligns across 9 bases. Trimming cost V 6 bases and J 8 bases; bases outside gene matches: 14. In germline, CDR1 is SGDLS, CDR2 YYNGEE. The CDR3 totals 16 residues. CDR3 in amino acids: CASTPSTSGGVGELFF. CDR3 in DNA: TGTGCCAGCACCCCCTCGACTAGCGGCGGGGTTGGGGAGCTGTTTTTT.

On this clone: The junction and the germline gene differ at one end; a read error may be behind it. The gene calls are TRBV7-9 and TRBJ2-2; possible D gene TRBD1, 6 bases. This CDR3 has 19 amino acids. The V gene's germline CDR1 is SEHNR and CDR2 FQNEAQ (reference sequence). CDR3 nucleotide sequence: TGTTCCAGCAGCTTTTTAACAGGGACATTAAGGGTAGGGGCCGGGGAGCTGTTTTTT. Protein: CSSSFLTGTLRVGAGELFF.

The rearrangement joins TRBV14 to TRBJ2-3; 13 bases line up with TRBD2. The CDR3 totals 18 residues. The J segment lost 2 bases and the V segment lost 3 bases, leaving 8 bases of the junction unmatched. The V gene's germline CDR1 is SGHDN and CDR2 FVKESK. Here the CDR3 DNA reads TGTGCCAGCAGCCATAGAACACTAGCGGGGGGGGTCACAGATACGCAGTATTTT. It specifies CASSHRTLAGGVTDTQYF.

The chain is built from TRBV19 and TRBJ2-5; 9 positions match TRBD1. With 6 bases clipped from V and 9 bases from J, the junction kept 11 bases outside the gene matches. In germline, CDR1 is LNHDA, CDR2 SQIVND (reference sequence). The CDR3 is 14 amino acids. For the CDR3, the DNA is TGTGCCAGTAGCCCTGGCAGACAGGGGGTGGCCCAGTACTTC. Translated: CASSPGRQGVAQYF.

The chain carries TRBV5-4 and TRBJ1-3; no definite D call. The V and J ends lost 2 bases and 4 bases respectively, with 13 bases between them. This CDR3 spans 15 amino acids. Looked up from germline, CDR1 is SGHNT and CDR2 is YYREEE (reference sequence). The CDR3 is CASSLVAGNGNTIYF. The CDR3 coding sequence is TGTGCCAGCAGCTTAGTCGCCGGGAACGGAAACACCATATATTTT.

CDR3 protein: CASSKGQGVDVYEQYF. The CDR3 nucleotides are TGCGCCAGCAGCAAGGGACAGGGGGTTGATGTCTACGAGCAGTACTTC. The V and J genes are TRBV4-1 and TRBJ2-7; 11 bases agree with TRBD1. V lost 5 bases to trimming and J lost 3 bases; unmatched junction nucleotides: 9. CDR3 length: 16 residues. CDR1 and CDR2 (germline): MGHRA, YSYEKL.

The CDR3 coding sequence is TGTGCCATCAGGGACACTGTAAGCTCCTACGAGCAGTACGTC. This codes for CAIRDTVSSYEQYV. The chain couples TRBV10-3 to TRBJ2-7; D might be TRBD1 (5 bases). Germline V gives CDR1 ENHRY, CDR2 SYGVKD. The CDR3 sequence is 14 residues long. V lost 6 bases to trimming and J lost 0 bases, with 12 bases between them.

This chain links TRBV5-4 with TRBJ1-2; weak D call: TRBD1 (5 bases). Germline CDR1 SGHNT, CDR2 YYREEE (reference sequence). V was cut by 1 base and J by 1 base, with 11 bases left in between. There are 15 residues in the CDR3. In DNA form, the CDR3 reads TGTGCCAGCAGCTTGCCAGGGCGGGGTAACTATGGCTACACCTTC. Protein sequence: CASSLPGRGNYGYTF.

The J gene is TRBJ1-5, the V gene TRBV7-2; D uncertain. CDR1 is SGHTA and CDR2 is FQGNSA in the germline V gene. CDR3 length: 15 amino acids. Trimming took off 5 bases at V and 4 bases at J, with 15 bases between the two ends. CDR3 loop: CASSTDIGRNQPQHF. In DNA, the CDR3 is TGTGCCAGCAGCACAGATATAGGCAGAAATCAGCCCCAGCATTTT.

The chain links TRBV9 to TRBJ2-3; D is unclear. In germline, CDR1 is SGDLS, CDR2 YYNGEE. This CDR3 is built from 15 residues. Deletions cut 0 bases from V and 2 bases from J, with 10 bases between. The CDR3 reads CASSVEAANTDTQYF. In nucleotides, the CDR3 is TGTGCCAGCAGCGTAGAGGCGGCAAACACAGATACGCAGTATTTT. Using reference TRBV9 and TRBJ2-3 for the parts outside the CDR3, the full variable domain is DSGVTQTPKHLITATGQRVTLRCSPRSGDLSVYWYQQSLDQGLQFLIQYYNGEERAKGNILERFSAQQFPDLHSELNLSSLELGDSALYFCASSVEAANTDTQYFGPGTRLTVL.

This clone was detected only a few times. Here the CDR3 reads CASSDPGTGSYNEQFF. CDR3 sequence (DNA): TGTGCCAGCAGTGATCCGGGGACAGGGTCCTACAATGAGCAGTTCTTC. This chain links TRBV11-2 with TRBJ2-1; 9 bases line up with TRBD1. Per the germline V gene, CDR1 is SGHAT and CDR2 is FQNNGV. CDR3 size: 16 residues. V lost 6 bases and J lost 1; bases outside the gene matches: 7.

The CDR3 sequence: CASSQQGGGYTF. DNA for the CDR3: TGTGCCAGCAGCCAACAGGGAGGCGGCTACACCTTC. The chain is built from TRBV14 and TRBJ1-2; D might be TRBD1 (5 bases). V dropped 2 bases and J dropped 8 bases, with 9 bases sitting between them. The CDR3 extends over 12 amino acids. Germline CDR1 reads SGHDN; CDR2 reads FVKESK.

This chain joins TRBV27 and TRBJ1-2, with 7 positions matching TRBD1. The V and J ends lost 6 bases and 4 bases, in that order; junction bases with no gene match: 11. The CDR3 sequence is 15 residues long. Germline V gene lookup returns CDR1 MNHEY and CDR2 SMNVEV (reference sequence). CDR3 nucleotides: TGTGCCAGCAGAGGAGGGGGCGCTAAACCCTATGGCTACACCTTC. Amino acid sequence: CASRGGGAKPYGYTF.

This clone was observed a single time. V usage is TRBV7-9 and J usage is TRBJ1-1, with 7 nucleotides matching TRBD1. This CDR3 contains 14 residues. The J segment lost 4 bases and the V segment lost 3 bases, leaving 5 bases of the junction unmatched. Germline V CDR1 and CDR2: SEHNR, FQNEAQ (reference sequence). CDR3 sequence (DNA): TGTGCCAGCAGCTTCATGACAGGGATCACTGAAGCTTTCTTT. The encoded protein is CASSFMTGITEAFF.

This clone was seen more than once but under ten times. The rearrangement joins TRBV5-1 to TRBJ2-1, with 10 bases that match TRBD2. Trimming took 9 bases from V and 3 from J; bases not matched to a gene: 12. This CDR3 is built from 16 residues. Germline V CDR1 and CDR2: SGHRS, YFSETQ. CDR3 sequence: CATNGGSGGDYNEQFF. The CDR3 bases are TGCGCCACCAACGGGGGAAGCGGGGGGGACTACAATGAGCAGTTCTTC.

The chain employs TRBV29-1 and TRBJ1-2, with 7 bases fitting TRBD1. CDR1 and CDR2 (germline): SQVTM, ANQGSEA. V was clipped by 1 base and J by 8 bases; unmatched bases: 7. The CDR3 runs 13 residues. CDR3 sequence: CSVEAGGFRGYTF. The CDR3 DNA follows: TGCAGCGTTGAAGCAGGGGGGTTTCGCGGCTACACCTTC.

V and J are TRBV2 and TRBJ1-1; 7 nucleotides line up with TRBD1. CDR1 and CDR2 (germline): SNHLY, FYNNEI. The junction had 12 bases not matched to a gene; V was cut back by 6 bases and J by 5 bases. The CDR3 loop spans 15 amino acids. CDR3 nucleotide sequence: TGTGCCAGCAGACGAACAGGGGAGTCGTTGACTGAAGCTTTCTTT. It encodes CASRRTGESLTEAFF.